The 27 T cell receptor beta chains listed next were all sequenced from one sample in a study of blood T cell repertoires in COVID-19. Clones were sequenced by immunoSEQ multiplex PCR, and TCRdb holds only the in-frame ones, with some missing. The top ten hold around 6.5% of the sample, which has 220,000 or so clones, 84% seen once. Sample: PBMCs or T cells enriched from blood (not recorded which). The receptors were gathered from a middle-aged woman who had recovered from COVID-19.

In its sample, this clone was seen a few times. Additional DNA sequences in this sample encode the identical CDR3. The chain has TRBV7-2 and TRBJ2-7; possible D gene TRBD2, 6 bases. Trimming stripped 2 bases from V and 2 bases from J, with 16 bases between. The CDR3 has 16 residues. Germline lookup yields CDR1 SGHTA and CDR2 FQGNSA. The CDR3 DNA reads as TGTGCCAGCAGCTTAAGGGGAGCGGGCCAGGCCTACGAGCAGTACTTC. Its translation is CASSLRGAGQAYEQYF.

The chain couples TRBV9 to TRBJ2-2; D perhaps matches TRBD2 (5 bases). V lost 7 bases and J lost 0, with 7 bases in between. CDR1 is SGDLS and CDR2 is YYNGEE in the germline V gene. There are 13 residues in the CDR3. CDR3 coding DNA: TGTGCCAGCGGGAGCCCGAACACCGGGGAGCTGTTTTTT. It is translated as CASGSPNTGELFF.

Points on this clone: The identical CDR3 is also encoded by other nucleotide sequences in the sample. The chain uses TRBV3-1 (or the pseudogene TRBV3-2) and TRBJ2-1, with 10 bases aligning to TRBD2. Germline V CDR1 and CDR2: LGHDT, YNNKEL (reference sequence). CDR3 length equals 15 residues. Unmatched junction bases numbered 4, after V lost 4 bases and J lost 4 bases. CDR3 amino acids: CASSPGLAAYNEQFF. The CDR3, as DNA: TGTGCCAGCAGCCCAGGACTAGCGGCGTACAATGAGCAGTTCTTC.

This clone was found a few times. This chain connects TRBV10-2 to TRBJ2-3; 10 nucleotides agree with TRBD1. Per the germline V gene, CDR1 is WSHSY and CDR2 is SAAADI. CDR3 length: 14 residues. Unmatched junction bases numbered 4, after V lost 8 bases and J lost 2 bases. In nucleotides, the CDR3 is TGCGCCAGCGAGGGACAGGGGTTCACAGATACGCAGTATTTT. Translation gives CASEGQGFTDTQYF.

The chain combines TRBV2 with TRBJ2-6; weak D call: TRBD1 (5 bases). Germline V gives CDR1 SNHLY, CDR2 FYNNEI. CDR3 length: 16 residues. Trimming cost V 5 bases and J 4 bases, with 15 bases left between them. This chain's CDR3 is CASSKGDRRGANVLTF. The CDR3 nucleotides are TGTGCCAGCAGTAAGGGCGACAGACGGGGGGCCAACGTCCTGACTTTC.

The chain's CDR3 is CAWSSGVLNQPQHF. The CDR3 DNA reads as TGTGCCTGGAGTTCAGGGGTCCTAAATCAGCCCCAGCATTTT. The chain recombines TRBV30 with TRBJ1-5; D is possibly TRBD1 (6 bases). CDR3 length: 14 amino acids. V was cut by 2 bases and J by 4 bases, with 12 bases left in between. Per the germline V gene, CDR1 is GTSNPN and CDR2 is SVGIG (reference sequence).

The CDR3 loop is CASSQETGDQPQHF. The CDR3 nucleotides read TGTGCCAGCAGCCAAGAAACAGGGGATCAGCCCCAGCATTTT. J is TRBJ1-5 and V is TRBV3-1 (or the pseudogene TRBV3-2); TRBD1 agrees at 7 bases. The germline gives CDR1 LGHDT, CDR2 YNNKEL (reference sequence). The CDR3 covers 14 residues. V dropped 0 bases and J dropped 5; count of bases not matched to a gene: 1.

The chain links TRBV2 to TRBJ2-1, with D possibly being TRBD2 (6 bases). Trimming took off 6 bases at V and 4 bases at J, with 10 bases between the two ends. This CDR3 has 13 amino acids. Germline-derived CDR1 and CDR2 are SNHLY and FYNNEI. CDR3 loop: CASRPSEYNEQFF. The CDR3 nucleotides are TGTGCCAGCAGGCCTAGCGAGTACAATGAGCAGTTCTTC. Drawing the rest from reference TRBV2 and TRBJ2-1, the complete variable domain is EPEVTQTPSHQVTQMGQEVILRCVPISNHLYFYWYRQILGQKVEFLVSFYNNEISEKSEIFDDQFSVERPDGSNFTLKIRSTKLEDSAMYFCASRPSEYNEQFFGPGTRLTVL.

This clone is a singleton in its sample. The V and J genes are TRBV2 and TRBJ1-5; D not resolved. From germline, CDR1 is SNHLY and CDR2 FYNNEI. The CDR3 is 15 amino acids. Trimming removed 1 base from V and 6 bases from J, with 13 bases in between. DNA of the CDR3: TGTGCCAGCAGTGAAGAGGCCCGACGGGGTCAGCCCCAGCATTTT. This translates into CASSEEARRGQPQHF.

The chain links TRBV7-3 to TRBJ2-1; weak D call: TRBD1 (6 bases). Germline CDR1 and CDR2: SGHTA and FQGTGA. The CDR3 runs 13 residues. Trimming stripped 5 bases from V and 10 bases from J, with 15 bases between. The CDR3, as DNA: TGTGCCAGCAGCACCTCGACAGGCTCGGAGCAGTTCTTC. Its protein product is CASSTSTGSEQFF.

This clone was counted once. The chain links TRBV24-1 to TRBJ2-5; 8 positions agree with TRBD1. CDR3 length: 15 amino acids. Germline lookup yields CDR1 KGHDR and CDR2 SFDVKD. The trim removed 3 bases at V and 2 bases at J, leaving 4 bases unmatched. CDR3 residues: CATSDPDRGQETQYF. CDR3 sequence (DNA): TGTGCCACCAGTGATCCCGACAGGGGACAAGAGACCCAGTACTTC.

V gene TRBV25-1 combines with J gene TRBJ1-1; 7 nucleotides line up with TRBD1. The junction had 7 bases not matched to a gene; V was cut back by 7 bases and J by 5 bases. Germline V gene lookup returns CDR1 MGHDK and CDR2 SYGVNS. This CDR3 is 13 amino acids long. CDR3 sequence: CASTKQGWTEAFF. For the CDR3, the DNA is TGTGCCAGCACAAAACAGGGGTGGACTGAAGCTTTCTTT.

The chain employs TRBV25-1 and TRBJ2-7; TRBD2 agrees at 8 bases. CDR3 length: 15 residues. With V trimmed by 3 bases and J by 3 bases, 7 bases remained unmatched. The germline V gene encodes CDR1 MGHDK and CDR2 SYGVNS. The chain's CDR3 is CASSDDSGNIYEQYF. DNA for the CDR3: TGTGCCAGCAGTGATGATAGCGGGAATATCTACGAGCAGTACTTC.

The rearrangement joins TRBV18 to TRBJ1-6, with D unresolved. The CDR3 length is 14 residues. Between the trimmed V and J ends, which lost 4 bases and 8 bases, there was a span of 12 bases. Looked up from germline, CDR1 is KGHSH and CDR2 is LQKENI. CDR3 in amino acids: CASSLQRSDSPLHF. The CDR3, as DNA: TGTGCCAGCTCACTTCAGAGGAGCGATTCACCCCTCCACTTT. Based on the CDR3 plus reference TRBV18 and TRBJ1-6, the full variable domain is NAGVMQNPRHLVRRRGQEARLRCSPMKGHSHVYWYRQLPEEGLKFMVYLQKENIIDESGMPKERFSAEFPKEGPSILRIQQVVRGDSAAYFCASSLQRSDSPLHFGNGTRLTVT.

At least ten counts were recorded for this clone. This chain uses TRBV5-4 with TRBJ2-1; 10 bases are shared with TRBD2. The V and J ends lost 3 bases and 6 bases, in that order; junction bases with no gene match: 3. The length of the CDR3 is 14 residues. The germline CDR1 and CDR2 sequences are SGHNT and YYREEE (reference sequence). This CDR3 is CASSSASGSNEQFF. CDR3 DNA: TGTGCCAGCAGCTCCGCTAGCGGGAGCAATGAGCAGTTCTTC.

V gene TRBV29-1 combines with J gene TRBJ2-1; TRBD1 aligns across 7 bases. Per the germline V gene, CDR1 is SQVTM and CDR2 is ANQGSEA. CDR3 length: 17 amino acids. The CDR3 sequence is CAVRGQALLSSYNEQFF. In DNA form, the CDR3 reads TGCGCGGTGAGAGGACAGGCCCTGTTGAGCTCCTACAATGAGCAGTTCTTC.

A few counts support this clone. The genes are TRBV5-6 and TRBJ2-5, with D perhaps matching TRBD1 (5 bases). Germline V CDR1 and CDR2: SGHDT, YYEEEE. V was trimmed by 0 bases and J by 2 bases, leaving 20 bases between them. This CDR3 is built from 18 residues. The CDR3 DNA reads as TGTGCCAGCAGCTTGGGGTTTCTTTGGCAGTCAGGGCAAGAGACCCAGTACTTC. Translated: CASSLGFLWQSGQETQYF.

The chain is built from TRBV11-2 and TRBJ1-2; 10 bases match TRBD1. The CDR3 covers 14 residues. Germline lookup yields CDR1 SGHAT and CDR2 FQNNGV. V lost 5 bases to trimming and J lost 5 bases; unmatched junction nucleotides: 5. In nucleotides, the CDR3 is TGTGCCAGCAGCAGAGGACAGGGGGGATATGGCTACACCTTC. Translating gives CASSRGQGGYGYTF.

This clone was seen once. The chain has TRBV6-5 and TRBJ1-4; D is unclear. With 4 bases removed from V and 5 bases from J, the gap between germline ends came to 5 bases. Germline CDR1 reads MNHEY; CDR2 reads SVGAGI. This CDR3 contains 12 residues. The CDR3 reads CASSFLNEKLFF. In nucleotides, the CDR3 is TGTGCCAGCAGTTTCCTCAATGAAAAACTGTTTTTT.

This rearrangement joins TRBV5-4 to TRBJ2-3; TRBD2 matches at 7 bases. J lost 5 bases, V lost 0 bases, and 3 bases had no gene match. The CDR3 length is 14 residues. The V gene's germline CDR1 is SGHNT and CDR2 YYREEE (reference sequence). CDR3 sequence: CASSLEVAGDTQYF. CDR3 DNA sequence: TGTGCCAGCAGCTTGGAGGTAGCGGGAGATACGCAGTATTTT.

The chain carries TRBV3-1 (or the pseudogene TRBV3-2) and TRBJ2-2, with 8 bases matching TRBD2. This CDR3 region has 17 residues. V lost 1 base, J lost 6 bases, and 10 bases stayed unmatched. Germline CDR1 LGHDT, CDR2 YNNKEL (reference sequence). For the CDR3, the DNA is TGTGCCAGCAGCCAAGGGGCGGGGACTAGTCTCTCCGGGGAGCTGTTTTTT. Protein: CASSQGAGTSLSGELFF.

This clone was seen a few times. The chain uses TRBV9 and TRBJ1-6, with 8 bases matching TRBD1. V lost 3 bases, J lost 9 bases, and 8 bases stayed unmatched. Germline-derived CDR1 and CDR2 are SGDLS and YYNGEE. The CDR3 loop spans 15 amino acids. The CDR3 region has the DNA TGTGCCAGCAGCGCGACAGGGGAAGGCGGTTCACCCCTCCACTTT. It translates to CASSATGEGGSPLHF.

This chain links TRBV25-1 with TRBJ1-1; D gene ambiguous. With 8 bases removed from V and 1 base from J, the gap between germline ends came to 11 bases. The germline CDR1 and CDR2 sequences are MGHDK and SYGVNS. The CDR3 totals 13 residues. For the CDR3, the DNA is TGTGCCAGCCGAGTCGGAGCGAACACTGAAGCTTTCTTT. Translating gives CASRVGANTEAFF.

The genes are TRBV2 and TRBJ1-6; 7 bases match TRBD1. Unmatched junction bases numbered 6, after V lost 6 bases and J lost 7 bases. The germline V gene has CDR1 SNHLY and CDR2 FYNNEI. The CDR3 totals 14 residues. CDR3 sequence reads: CASRAGQNNSPLHF. The CDR3, as DNA: TGTGCCAGCAGGGCGGGACAGAACAATTCACCCCTCCACTTT.

Notes on this clone: The identical CDR3 is also encoded by other nucleotide sequences in the sample. CDR3 coding DNA: TGTGCCAGCAGTTTATTGGGGGGGTTGGGCACTGAAGCTTTCTTT. Protein sequence: CASSLLGGLGTEAFF. The V call is TRBV28, the J call TRBJ1-1, with D tentatively TRBD1 (5 bases). CDR1 and CDR2 (germline): MDHEN, SYDVKM. This CDR3 is built from 15 residues. Deletions cut 1 base from V and 4 bases from J, with 13 bases between.

This clone was recorded once. V gene TRBV24-1 combines with J gene TRBJ2-3; no reliable D call. Germline CDR1 KGHDR, CDR2 SFDVKD. CDR3 length equals 13 residues. Trimming took off 7 bases at V and 2 bases at J, with 9 bases between the two ends. The CDR3 nucleotides read TGTGCCACCAGGAGCCGTTACACAGATACGCAGTATTTT. Translating gives CATRSRYTDTQYF.

The chain couples TRBV7-2 to TRBJ2-7; D gene ambiguous. CDR1 is SGHTA and CDR2 is FQGNSA in the germline V gene. The CDR3 runs 13 residues. Trimming removed 1 base at V and 2 bases at J, with 6 bases between. CDR3 nucleotides: TGTGCCAGCAGCTTAGTCCCAACCTACGAGCAGTACTTC. It specifies CASSLVPTYEQYF. Filled out from reference TRBV7-2 and TRBJ2-7, the complete variable domain reads GAGVSQSPSNKVTEKGKDVELRCDPISGHTALYWYRQSLGQGLEFLIYFQGNSAPDKSGLPSDRFSAERTGGSVSTLTIQRTQQEDSAVYLCASSLVPTYEQYFGPGTRLTVT.